This paragraph reports one T cell receptor (beta chain). Its specificity is unknown. The sample originates from a study of cytomegalovirus exposure and HLA in healthy donors. General observations from the study: Most of the CMV-associated TCR beta chains (in a later analysis) appeared to be HLA-restricted.

The primer mix had 60 Vbeta and 13 Jbeta primers. The method was immunoSEQ multiplex PCR; TCRdb's version includes in-frame clones alone and lacks a portion of them. This table holds about 97,000 clones, roughly 9.4% found once. CDR3 length equals 13 residues. Germline lookup yields CDR1 SGHAT and CDR2 FQNNGV. Trimming took 2 bases from V and 5 from J; bases not matched to a gene: 3. The chain couples TRBV11-2 to TRBJ2-7; 7 bases fit TRBD2. This TCR was recovered from a middle-aged man in good health and CMV-seropositive. Sequenced sample: PBMCs. CDR3 protein: CASSLSLADEQYF. CDR3 nucleotides: TGTGCCAGCAGCTTAAGCCTAGCGGACGAGCAGTACTTC.